Shown below are 21 T cell receptor beta chains from a single sample sequenced in a study of blood T cells in healthy people across ages. It was with a sample-barcoded 5' primer and a J-beta primer mix that a second PCR of roughly 6 to 12 cycles was run. TCRdb itself ran the 5' RACE reads through MiXCR, one entry per CDR3 protein. In the table there are 600,000 to 1,000,000 distinct CDR3 sequences, 55% to 70% of which are singletons. The sample consisted of blood. The receptors shown here come from a man younger than 45 in good health.

CDR3 DNA: TGCAGTGCTAGAGATCTCGGGCGGGGGGGCCTTTCCGAGCAGTACTTC. It translates to CSARDLGRGGLSEQYF. The chain links TRBV20-1 to TRBJ2-5; 9 positions match TRBD2. The last part of the DNA fits TRBJ2-7 better; the J call may be wrong. CDR3 length: 16 amino acids. Germline loops: CDR1 DFQATT, CDR2 SNEGSKA (reference sequence).

The chain carries TRBV27 and TRBJ1-6; D might be TRBD1 (5 bases). This CDR3 comprises 15 residues. V was clipped by 3 bases and J by 8 bases, with 14 bases between them. Germline assignment: CDR1 MNHEY and CDR2 SMNVEV (reference sequence). The CDR3 is CASSFTARGDSPLHF. Written as DNA, the CDR3 is TGTGCCAGCAGTTTTACAGCTCGAGGGGATTCACCCCTCCACTTT.

The CDR3 is CSAASTGTRYNEQFF. The CDR3 DNA reads as TGCAGTGCCGCATCTACCGGGACTAGATACAATGAGCAGTTCTTC. The chain recombines TRBV20-1 with TRBJ2-1; TRBD2 aligns across 8 bases. Germline V gives CDR1 DFQATT, CDR2 SNEGSKA (reference sequence). This CDR3 spans 15 amino acids. The junction had 11 bases not matched to a gene; V was cut back by 6 bases and J by 4 bases.

This chain joins TRBV7-8 and TRBJ2-7, with D possibly matching TRBD2 (6 bases). V lost 1 base and J 0 bases, leaving 16 bases between the germline ends. The germline CDR1 and CDR2 sequences are SGHVS and FQNEAQ. The CDR3 is made up of 17 amino acids. The CDR3 DNA reads as TGTGCCAGCAGCTTAGAATATACGGGACTGAGCTCCTACGAGCAGTACTTC. The encoded protein is CASSLEYTGLSSYEQYF.

The V call is TRBV6-6, the J call TRBJ2-3; tentatively, D is TRBD2 (5 bases). Germline lookup yields CDR1 MNHNY and CDR2 SVGAGI (reference sequence). The CDR3 length is 13 residues. V lost 8 bases, J lost 1 base, and 10 bases lay in between. The CDR3 nucleotides read TGTGCCAGCTTGCTAGCAGGCACAGATACGCAGTATTTT. As protein: CASLLAGTDTQYF.

Turning to this clonotype: One junction end does not reproduce the germline sequence, and a read error may be involved. DNA for the CDR3: TGTGCCAGCAGCCACGTGAGGAATGAGCGGTTCTTC. Residues: CASSHVRNERFF. The chain recombines TRBV6-2 or TRBV6-3 with TRBJ2-1; no clear D. CDR1 and CDR2 from the germline V gene are MNHEY and SVGEGT. This CDR3 comprises 12 residues.

The rearrangement joins TRBV5-1 to TRBJ2-5; D is possibly TRBD2 (5 bases). The CDR3 runs to 16 residues. The germline CDR1 and CDR2 sequences are SGHRS and YFSETQ. V lost 0 bases, J lost 3 bases, and 15 bases lay in between. The CDR3 DNA reads TGCGCCAGCAGCTTGGCCGCCGGGGTTAGAGAAGAGACCCAGTACTTC. Protein: CASSLAAGVREETQYF.

The chain links TRBV7-2 to TRBJ1-2, with TRBD1 identical over 7 bases. The junction had 10 bases not matched to a gene; V was cut back by 1 base and J by 8 bases. The CDR3 has 15 amino acids. CDR1 SGHTA and CDR2 FQGNSA come from the germline V gene. CDR3 in amino acids: CASSLDAGGYGGYTF. As DNA, the CDR3 is TGTGCCAGCAGCTTAGACGCAGGGGGATATGGAGGCTACACCTTC.

The rearrangement uses TRBV7-2 and TRBJ2-5; no reliable D call. The V end lost 3 bases, the J end lost 4 bases, and 9 bases lay between the germline ends. Germline lookup yields CDR1 SGHTA and CDR2 FQGNSA. There are 13 residues in the CDR3. CDR3 protein: CASSFRRRETQYF. The DNA of the CDR3 is TGTGCCAGCAGCTTCCGACGGAGAGAGACCCAGTACTTC. The whole variable domain, remainder taken from reference TRBV7-2 and TRBJ2-5, is GAGVSQSPSNKVTEKGKDVELRCDPISGHTALYWYRQSLGQGLEFLIYFQGNSAPDKSGLPSDRFSAERTGGSVSTLTIQRTQQEDSAVYLCASSFRRRETQYFGPGTRLLVL.

The rearrangement uses TRBV29-1 and TRBJ2-5, with TRBD1 matching 7 bases. The junction had 18 bases not matched to a gene; V was cut back by 3 bases and J by 14 bases. The CDR3 runs 14 residues. Germline lookup yields CDR1 SQVTM and CDR2 ANQGSEA. The CDR3, as DNA: TGCAGCGTTGAGGTAGGCCGGACAGGCGGAGAGCATTACTTC. Its protein is CSVEVGRTGGEHYF.

Ten or more counts support this clonotype. The V gene is TRBV12-3 or TRBV12-4, the J gene TRBJ1-2, with no clear D. The CDR3 is 14 amino acids. Trimming cost V 3 bases and J 2 bases, with 10 bases left between them. The CDR3 DNA follows: TGTGCCAGCAGTTTTAACCCGGAGAACTATGGCTACACCTTC. This translates into CASSFNPENYGYTF.

The CDR3 sequence: CSVESGAPETQYF. In DNA form, the CDR3 reads TGCAGCGTTGAATCGGGCGCACCAGAGACCCAGTACTTC. The V call is TRBV29-1, the J call TRBJ2-5; D remains unclear. Germline V gives CDR1 SQVTM, CDR2 ANQGSEA. V was trimmed by 2 bases and J by 4 bases, leaving 11 bases between them. There are 13 residues in the CDR3.

The V and J genes are TRBV27 and TRBJ2-3, with 8 bases fitting TRBD2. There are 19 residues in the CDR3. The germline V gene has CDR1 MNHEY and CDR2 SMNVEV (reference sequence). The junction had 16 bases not matched to a gene; V was cut back by 2 bases and J by 3 bases. CDR3 amino acids: CASSLTGGLSGRETDTQYF. CDR3 DNA sequence: TGTGCCAGCAGTTTAACGGGGGGTCTGAGCGGGAGAGAGACAGATACGCAGTATTTT.

This sequence joins TRBV28 and TRBJ1-1; tentatively, D is TRBD1 (6 bases). The V and J ends lost 6 bases and 4 bases respectively, with 9 bases between them. Germline CDR1 reads MDHEN; CDR2 reads SYDVKM. CDR3 length equals 12 residues. In DNA form, the CDR3 reads TGTGCCAGCAGGGGGGGCGCCACTGAAGCTTTCTTT. Amino acid sequence: CASRGGATEAFF.

This clonotype was seen a few times. One end of the junction does not line up with germline, which may come from a read error. The J gene is TRBJ2-3, the V gene TRBV20-1, with 9 positions matching TRBD1. The V gene's germline CDR1 is DFQATT and CDR2 SNEGSKA (reference sequence). CDR3 size: 15 residues. This chain's CDR3 is CSAENPGQGPDTQYF. The DNA for the CDR3 is TGTAGTGCCGAAAATCCGGGACAGGGCCCAGATACGCAGTATTTT.

In this sample, this clonotype turned up many times. The chain recombines TRBV13 with TRBJ1-1, with D possibly matching TRBD1 (5 bases). V gave up 8 bases and J gave up 1 base, with 11 bases separating them. Germline V gene lookup returns CDR1 PRHDT and CDR2 FYEKMQ (reference sequence). There are 13 residues in the CDR3. For the CDR3, the DNA is TGTGCCAGCGGGGCCCGTTCGAACACTGAAGCTTTCTTT. This sequence encodes CASGARSNTEAFF.

The chain combines TRBV6-2 or TRBV6-3 with TRBJ2-1; D may be TRBD2 (5 bases). Germline V lookup: CDR1 MNHEY, CDR2 SVGEGT. V shed 11 bases and J shed 4 bases, with 12 bases lying between them. The CDR3 length is 12 residues. The CDR3 loop is CAARASYNEQFF. For the CDR3, the DNA is TGTGCCGCGCGGGCATCATACAATGAGCAGTTCTTC.

In its sample, this clonotype was seen a few times. The chain uses TRBV7-2 and TRBJ2-4; 7 bases line up with TRBD2. The junction had 10 bases not matched to a gene; V was cut back by 6 bases and J by 5 bases. The CDR3 loop spans 15 amino acids. Germline V gene sequence: CDR1 SGHTA, CDR2 FQGNSA. The CDR3 sequence is CASSYPGTTENIQYF. Written as DNA, the CDR3 is TGTGCCAGCAGTTATCCCGGGACTACAGAAAACATTCAGTACTTC.

The sample holds one count of this clonotype. This chain joins TRBV20-1 and TRBJ1-1; the match to TRBD1 covers 7 bases. From germline, CDR1 is DFQATT and CDR2 SNEGSKA (reference sequence). V lost 1 base, J lost 7 bases, and 6 bases stayed unmatched. The CDR3 length is 13 residues. The CDR3 protein is CSARVRGQIEAFF. For the CDR3, the DNA is TGCAGTGCTAGAGTCCGGGGACAGATTGAAGCTTTCTTT.

This sequence joins TRBV20-1 and TRBJ1-1, with D perhaps matching TRBD1 (5 bases). The CDR3 length is 13 residues. Germline lookup yields CDR1 DFQATT and CDR2 SNEGSKA (reference sequence). Trimming shortened V by 5 bases and J by 1 base, and 11 bases separated the two germline ends. In DNA, the CDR3 is TGCAGTGCTGGGACGGAGAAGAACACTGAAGCTTTCTTT. Amino acids: CSAGTEKNTEAFF.

The chain joins TRBV3-1 to TRBJ2-7, with D unresolved. Between the trimmed V and J ends, which lost 4 bases and 7 bases, there was a span of 11 bases. The CDR3 spans 12 residues. The V gene's germline CDR1 is LGHDT and CDR2 YNNKEL (reference sequence). The CDR3 bases are TGTGCCAGCAGCCGTTCTCTAGGGGAGCAGTACTTC. Its protein is CASSRSLGEQYF.